The 6 T cell receptor beta chains below all came from one sample that was sequenced in a study of beta chain features in type 1 diabetes. Sequencing targeted expressed TCRB transcripts, as all isolated RNA had been reverse transcribed. Sequenced by immunoSEQ multiplex PCR; TCRdb stores in-frame clones only, minus some. The sample has roughly 610,000 clones, roughly 16% seen once; the top ten hold 0.093%. What was sequenced was naive CD4+ T cells from blood. These receptors all come from a young man in good health.

The V and J genes are TRBV19 and TRBJ1-4; 9 nucleotides align to TRBD1. CDR3 length equals 14 residues. Per the germline V gene, CDR1 is LNHDA and CDR2 is SQIVND (reference sequence). V dropped 5 bases and J dropped 8; count of bases not matched to a gene: 6. The CDR3 region is CASSWWTGDEKLFF. The CDR3 region has the DNA TGTGCCAGTAGTTGGTGGACAGGGGACGAAAAACTGTTTTTT.

V usage is TRBV23-1 and J usage is TRBJ1-3, with D hard to call. TRBV23-1 is reported as an ORF; its role is uncertain. Trimming left V 9 bases short and J 0 bases short, with 21 bases between. The CDR3 loop spans 17 amino acids. The DNA for the CDR3 is TGCGCCAGTCCTAATGCCCCCGGGGTGTGCTCTGGAAACACCATATATTTT. This encodes CASPNAPGVCSGNTIYF.

This clone was counted a few times. The V and J genes are TRBV6-5 and TRBJ2-2, with 8 bases identical to TRBD1. The germline gives CDR1 MNHEY, CDR2 SVGAGI. J gave up 4 bases and V 4 bases, and 5 bases lay outside the gene matches. The length of the CDR3 is 15 residues. The DNA for the CDR3 is TGTGCCAGCAGTTTTTCAGGGGGCGGCACCGGGGAGCTGTTTTTT. It codes for CASSFSGGGTGELFF.

In regard to this clone: Being one base from a much bigger clone, this may be a read error. The chain combines TRBV9 with TRBJ2-2; 7 bases map to TRBD2. Trimming removed 7 bases from V and 3 bases from J; junction bases left unmatched: 0. CDR3 size: 12 residues. Germline loops: CDR1 SGDLS, CDR2 YYNGEE. CDR3 in amino acids: CASRGDTGELFF. CDR3 coding DNA: TGTGCCAGCCGGGGGGACACCGGGGAGCTGTTTTTT.

This clone was detected only a few times. The chain employs TRBV7-3 and TRBJ2-1; D uncertain. This CDR3 has 18 residues. The germline CDR1 and CDR2 sequences are SGHTA and FQGTGA. The V gene lost 5 bases and the J gene lost 3 bases, with 23 bases spanning the gap. The CDR3 spells CASSKSLRFTPDYNEQFF. The CDR3, as DNA: TGTGCCAGCAGCAAGAGCTTACGTTTCACTCCGGACTACAATGAGCAGTTCTTC.

V usage is TRBV15 and J usage is TRBJ1-2; TRBD1 matches at 9 bases. The V and J ends lost 4 bases and 5 bases, in that order; junction bases with no gene match: 8. Germline V gene data show CDR1 as LNHNV and CDR2 as YYDKDF (reference sequence). This CDR3 spans 15 amino acids. The CDR3 DNA reads as TGTGCCACCAGCAAAGGGGACAGGGTTCGTTATGGCTACACCTTC. Translating it yields CATSKGDRVRYGYTF.